This T cell receptor (beta chain) originates from a study of early T cells in non-severe SARS-CoV-2 infection. In the study overall: Sequencing of unsorted whole blood was done on bulk RNA, leaving chains unpaired. General observations from the study: There was a bias toward anti-spike CD8 responses in VDJdb matching, which missed private and CD4 specificities.

This CDR3 has 15 amino acids. Germline CDR1 is SGHRS and CDR2 is YFSETQ. Trimming removed 3 bases at V and 7 bases at J, with 17 bases between. This clonotype was detected many times. Antigen unknown. TCRdb re-derived calls from the 5' RACE reads in MiXCR, one entry per CDR3 protein. The sample shows more than 50,000 distinct CDR3 sequences, 12% of them seen only once. The sample was whole blood, taken at baseline. The chain uses TRBV5-1 and TRBJ2-1; D may be TRBD1 (6 bases). This receptor was taken from an adult who was a healthcare worker with PCR-confirmed SARS-CoV-2 infection or an uninfected control (not recorded which). The CDR3 DNA sequence: TGCGCCAGCAGCTCTTTGGAAGGGGGAGTTAATGAGCAGTTCTTC. This encodes CASSSLEGGVNEQFF.